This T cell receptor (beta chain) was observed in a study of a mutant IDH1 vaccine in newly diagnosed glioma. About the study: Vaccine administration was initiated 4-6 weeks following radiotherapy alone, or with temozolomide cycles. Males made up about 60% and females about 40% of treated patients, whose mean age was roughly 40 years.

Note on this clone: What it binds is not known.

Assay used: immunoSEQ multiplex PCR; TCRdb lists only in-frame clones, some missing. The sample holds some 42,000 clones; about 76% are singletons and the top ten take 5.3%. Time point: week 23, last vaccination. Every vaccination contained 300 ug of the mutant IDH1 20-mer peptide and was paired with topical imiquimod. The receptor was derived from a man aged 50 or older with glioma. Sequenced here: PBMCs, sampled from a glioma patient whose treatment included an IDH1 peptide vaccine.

The CDR3 region has the DNA TGTGCCAGCAGCGTAGGGACTAGCGGGGGGTACAATGAGCAGTTCTTC. Amino acids: CASSVGTSGGYNEQFF. The rearrangement joins TRBV9 to TRBJ2-1; TRBD2 agrees at 14 bases. Germline loops: CDR1 SGDLS, CDR2 YYNGEE. The CDR3 covers 16 residues. V shed 0 bases and J 4 bases; nucleotides not matched to a gene: 0.